The 30 T cell receptor beta chains below all came from one sample that was sequenced in a study of CD8 T cells in Susac syndrome. Random hexamers were used to reverse transcribe an amount of about 0.45 to 1 ug RNA. TCRdb passed the immunoSEQ multiplex PCR reads through MiXCR, listing each CDR3 protein once. The table records about 130,000 distinct CDR3 sequences, about 96% of them present only once. Sequences were obtained from CD4+ T cells from PBMCs. The source is a human donor in good health.

This rearrangement joins TRBV5-1 to TRBJ2-6; D may be TRBD2 (6 bases). The V end was cut by 4 bases, the J end by 2 bases, with 10 bases between. Per germline, CDR1 SGHRS and CDR2 YFSETQ. The CDR3 loop spans 15 amino acids. The CDR3 spells CASSPGEAGANVLTF. DNA for the CDR3: TGCGCCAGCAGCCCTGGGGAGGCTGGGGCCAACGTCCTGACTTTC.

This chain's CDR3 is CASYWTGGTEAFF. CDR3 DNA: TGTGCCAGCTACTGGACAGGGGGCACTGAAGCTTTCTTT. The rearrangement joins TRBV28 to TRBJ1-1; 10 bases agree with TRBD1. Germline V gene data show CDR1 as MDHEN and CDR2 as SYDVKM. Losses at the gene ends were 8 bases for V and 4 bases for J; bases not matched to a gene: 4. The CDR3 sequence is 13 residues long.

CDR3 residues: CSANRDHLNEQFF. The CDR3 region has the DNA TGCAGCGCCAACCGGGACCACCTCAATGAGCAGTTCTTC. The genes are TRBV29-1 and TRBJ2-1; D possibly matches TRBD1 or TRBD2 (5 bases each). Germline V gene lookup returns CDR1 SQVTM and CDR2 ANQGSEA. The CDR3 contains 13 residues. The V end lost 7 bases, the J end lost 6 bases, and 16 bases lay between the germline ends.

The chain is built from TRBV11-3 and TRBJ2-3; TRBD2 matches at 9 bases. The CDR3 runs to 19 residues. In germline, CDR1 is SGHNT, CDR2 YENEEA. Losses at the gene ends were 3 bases for V and 0 bases for J; bases not matched to a gene: 13. CDR3 DNA sequence: TGTGCCAGCAGCTTTGGCGGGACTAGCAGGTCCGCTAGCACAGATACGCAGTATTTT. Amino acid sequence: CASSFGGTSRSASTDTQYF.

CDR3 region: CASSRSGPQETQYF. CDR3 coding DNA: TGCGCCAGCAGCCGATCAGGACCTCAAGAGACCCAGTACTTC. The chain has TRBV5-1 and TRBJ2-5; no firm D call. CDR3 size: 14 residues. V was clipped by 4 bases and J by 2 bases, with 12 bases between them. Germline CDR1 is SGHRS and CDR2 is YFSETQ. Supplemented by reference TRBV5-1 and TRBJ2-5, the full variable domain reads KAGVTQTPRYLIKTRGQQVTLSCSPISGHRSVSWYQQTPGQGLQFLFEYFSETQRNKGNFPGRFSGRQFSNSRSEMNVSTLELGDSALYLCASSRSGPQETQYFGPGTRLLVL.

This chain joins TRBV19 and TRBJ2-5; tentative D call: TRBD2 (7 bases). The V end lost 10 bases, the J end lost 5 bases, and 26 bases lay between the germline ends. Germline V lookup: CDR1 LNHDA, CDR2 SQIVND (reference sequence). This CDR3 comprises 16 residues. CDR3 amino acids: CATKGGLAGTLETQYF. CDR3 sequence (DNA): TGTGCCACCAAGGGGGGGCTAGCCGGAACCCTGGAGACCCAGTACTTC.

The table lists this clonotype with a count of one. The rearrangement joins TRBV29-1 to TRBJ2-5; TRBD2 agrees at 8 bases. V lost 3 bases to trimming and J lost 5 bases; unmatched junction nucleotides: 5. CDR3 size: 13 residues. Per germline, CDR1 SQVTM and CDR2 ANQGSEA. This chain's CDR3 is CSVEVPSGETQYF. CDR3 DNA: TGCAGCGTTGAGGTCCCTAGCGGGGAGACCCAGTACTTC.

V gene TRBV7-9 combines with J gene TRBJ1-2; no clear D gene. The CDR3 has 15 residues. V gave up 1 base and J gave up 3 bases, with 12 bases separating them. From germline, CDR1 is SEHNR and CDR2 FQNEAQ (reference sequence). The CDR3 region has the DNA TGTGCCAGCAGCTTAGGTGCCCAGGATCACTATGGCTACACCTTC. This sequence encodes CASSLGAQDHYGYTF.

In nucleotides, the CDR3 is TGTGCCAGCAGAAAGGGACAGCCCCAGCATTTT. It encodes CASRKGQPQHF. This chain joins TRBV2 and TRBJ1-5; no firm D call. This CDR3 has 11 residues. Germline values: CDR1 SNHLY, CDR2 FYNNEI. V was clipped by 6 bases and J by 7 bases, with 7 bases between them.

The chain couples TRBV20-1 to TRBJ1-5; perhaps TRBD1 as D (5 bases). Germline CDR1 and CDR2: DFQATT and SNEGSKA (reference sequence). Between the trimmed V and J ends, which lost 6 bases and 2 bases, there was a span of 17 bases. This CDR3 contains 15 residues. CDR3: CSARMRGRGNQPQHF. For the CDR3, the DNA is TGCAGTGCAAGGATGAGGGGCCGGGGCAATCAGCCCCAGCATTTT.

The chain links TRBV24-1 to TRBJ2-3; 9 nucleotides align to TRBD1. CDR3 length: 15 amino acids. J lost 4 bases, V lost 6 bases, and 7 bases had no gene match. Germline values: CDR1 KGHDR, CDR2 SFDVKD. CDR3 nucleotides: TGTGCCACCAGTCTCTCGGGACAGGGTCCAGATACGCAGTATTTT. Encoded protein: CATSLSGQGPDTQYF.

This chain connects TRBV19 to TRBJ2-4; D gene uncertain. CDR1 is LNHDA and CDR2 is SQIVND in the germline V gene (reference sequence). V lost 6 bases, J lost 0 bases, and 12 bases lay in between. CDR3 size: 15 residues. Here the CDR3 reads CASSITGLAKNIQYF. For the CDR3, the DNA is TGTGCCAGTAGCATCACTGGGCTAGCCAAAAACATTCAGTACTTC.

V gene TRBV4-1 combines with J gene TRBJ2-7; 9 bases fit TRBD1. The CDR3 contains 15 residues. Germline CDR1 is MGHRA and CDR2 is YSYEKL. V was pared by 0 bases and J by 3 bases, with 3 bases of the junction left unmatched. The CDR3, as DNA: TGCGCCAGCAGCCAAGATGTGACAGGGGGCTACGAGCAGTACTTC. Amino acid sequence: CASSQDVTGGYEQYF.

The chain has TRBV6-5 and TRBJ2-7, with 9 bases aligning to TRBD1. CDR1 is MNHEY and CDR2 is SVGAGI in the germline V gene. Trimming cost V 5 bases and J 4 bases; bases outside gene matches: 6. CDR3 length: 14 amino acids. CDR3 DNA: TGTGCCAGCAGTACAGGGGGCGTTTGGTACGAGCAGTACTTC. Its translation: CASSTGGVWYEQYF.

J is TRBJ2-1 and V is TRBV3-1; D is unclear. CDR1 is LGHDT and CDR2 is YNNKEL in the germline V gene (reference sequence). V was clipped by 1 base and J by 7 bases, with 14 bases between them. There are 15 residues in the CDR3. The CDR3 coding sequence is TGTGCCAGCAGCCAAGGTCCCATTGGCGGTAATGAGCAGTTCTTC. It codes for CASSQGPIGGNEQFF.

As concerns this clonotype: An end of the junction differs from the germline gene, which may be a read error. The chain uses TRBV28 and TRBJ1-5, with D tentatively TRBD1 (5 bases). The CDR3 has 14 amino acids. Germline V CDR1 and CDR2: MDHEN, SYDVKM. CDR3 residues: CASRLGGDYQPQHF. For the CDR3, the DNA is TGTGCCAGCCGTTTGGGTGGGGACTATCAGCCCCAGCATTTT.

This chain uses TRBV27 with TRBJ2-3; 10 bases align to TRBD1. The CDR3 length is 15 residues. CDR1 and CDR2 (germline): MNHEY, SMNVEV (reference sequence). Germline trimming cut 6 bases from V and 6 bases from J; bases unmatched to any gene: 9. The CDR3 coding sequence is TGTGCCAGCAGACCGACAGGGGGCCCCTGGGATACGCAGTATTTT. Its protein product is CASRPTGGPWDTQYF.

The gene calls are TRBV18 and TRBJ2-5, with 8 bases identical to TRBD1. The CDR3 totals 14 residues. Germline V gene lookup returns CDR1 KGHSH and CDR2 LQKENI. The ends lost 3 bases at V and 5 bases at J; junction bases unmatched: 5. Here the CDR3 DNA reads TGTGCCAGCTCACCCGGGACAGGAGGGGAGACCCAGTACTTC. Translation: CASSPGTGGETQYF.

This rearrangement joins TRBV7-2 to TRBJ2-1; weak D call: TRBD2 (5 bases). Germline-derived CDR1 and CDR2 are SGHTA and FQGNSA. V was cut by 0 bases and J by 7 bases, with 16 bases left in between. The CDR3 is 16 amino acids. The CDR3 loop is CASSLAQSGKRNEQFF. The CDR3 DNA reads TGTGCCAGCAGCTTAGCGCAGAGCGGAAAGAGGAATGAGCAGTTCTTC.

This clonotype was observed a few times. The chain is built from TRBV7-6 and TRBJ1-5, with 10 bases aligning to TRBD1. The CDR3 sequence is 15 residues long. With V trimmed by 4 bases and J by 7 bases, 7 bases remained unmatched. CDR1 SGHVS and CDR2 FNYEAQ come from the germline V gene. CDR3 nucleotide sequence: TGTGCCAGCAGCTACGGGACAGGGGCTGGGCAGCCCCAGCATTTT. It yields the protein CASSYGTGAGQPQHF. The full variable domain, with the rest looked up from reference TRBV7-6 and TRBJ1-5, is GAGVSQSPRYKVTKRGQDVALRCDPISGHVSLYWYRQALGQGPEFLTYFNYEAQQDKSGLPNDRFSAERPEGSISTLTIQRTEQRDSAMYRCASSYGTGAGQPQHFGDGTRLSIL.

The chain recombines TRBV25-1 with TRBJ1-2; 9 nucleotides align to TRBD1. The germline V gene has CDR1 MGHDK and CDR2 SYGVNS. V shed 5 bases, J shed 4 bases, and the junction held 5 bases outside the gene matches. CDR3 length: 14 amino acids. The CDR3: CASSRGQGTYGYTF. The CDR3 region has the DNA TGTGCCAGCAGTAGGGGACAGGGAACCTATGGCTACACCTTC.

The rearrangement joins TRBV27 to TRBJ2-7, with D possibly being TRBD2 (5 bases). The V end lost 3 bases, the J end lost 1 base, and 13 bases lay between the germline ends. The CDR3 sequence is 15 residues long. Germline CDR1 reads MNHEY; CDR2 reads SMNVEV (reference sequence). In DNA form, the CDR3 reads TGTGCCAGCAGTTTCCCGGACTGGATTTCCTACGAGCAGTACTTC. Translating gives CASSFPDWISYEQYF.

This clonotype came up once. V usage is TRBV18 and J usage is TRBJ1-1; perhaps TRBD1 as D (5 bases). Between the trimmed V and J ends, which lost 3 bases and 10 bases, there was a span of 18 bases. The CDR3 runs 14 residues. Germline V gives CDR1 KGHSH, CDR2 LQKENI. The CDR3 spells CASSPGTYDRGAFF. CDR3 DNA: TGTGCCAGCTCACCTGGGACGTACGATAGAGGAGCTTTCTTT. Full variable domain (rest looked up from reference TRBV18 and TRBJ1-1): NAGVMQNPRHLVRRRGQEARLRCSPMKGHSHVYWYRQLPEEGLKFMVYLQKENIIDESGMPKERFSAEFPKEGPSILRIQQVVRGDSAAYFCASSPGTYDRGAFFGQGTRLTVV.

This chain links TRBV20-1 with TRBJ2-5; weak D call: TRBD2 (5 bases). CDR1 and CDR2 from the germline V gene are DFQATT and SNEGSKA (reference sequence). Trimming shortened V by 4 bases and J by 5 bases, and 11 bases separated the two germline ends. The length of the CDR3 is 12 residues. DNA for the CDR3: TGCAGTGCTACCAGCGGAGAGGAGACCCAGTACTTC. Its protein is CSATSGEETQYF.

This CDR3 reads CASSLWPGGRAGEQYF. DNA for the CDR3: TGTGCCAGCAGCTTGTGGCCCGGCGGGAGGGCCGGCGAGCAGTACTTC. The chain carries TRBV5-6 and TRBJ2-7; 9 bases agree with TRBD2. The CDR3 has 16 residues. Losses at the gene ends were 1 base for V and 6 bases for J; bases not matched to a gene: 11. CDR1 is SGHDT and CDR2 is YYEEEE in the germline V gene.

The chain joins TRBV19 to TRBJ2-2; either TRBD1 or TRBD2 may fit D (7 bases each). V shed 5 bases and J shed 5 bases, with 18 bases lying between them. The length of the CDR3 is 16 residues. CDR1 is LNHDA, CDR2 SQIVND, per germline (reference sequence). This chain's CDR3 is CASSSRGGSKTGELFF. The CDR3 DNA sequence: TGTGCCAGTAGTTCCAGGGGGGGATCTAAAACCGGGGAGCTGTTTTTT.

The V gene is TRBV19, the J gene TRBJ2-5; D is possibly TRBD2 (5 bases). This CDR3 has 13 residues. Germline lookup yields CDR1 LNHDA and CDR2 SQIVND (reference sequence). V lost 3 bases and J 2 bases, leaving 7 bases between the germline ends. CDR3 DNA sequence: TGTGCCAGTAGTATTCAGCGGCAAGAGACCCAGTACTTC. Protein: CASSIQRQETQYF. The full variable domain, completed using reference TRBV19 and TRBJ2-5, is DGGITQSPKYLFRKEGQNVTLSCEQNLNHDAMYWYRQDPGQGLRLIYYSQIVNDFQKGDIAEGYSVSREKKESFPLTVTSAQKNPTAFYLCASSIQRQETQYFGPGTRLLVL.

CDR3 nucleotides: TGTGCCAGCAGCGTGGGGGGGACAGGGTTTCCCCACGAGCAGTACTTC. Amino acid sequence: CASSVGGTGFPHEQYF. The chain recombines TRBV9 with TRBJ2-7, with 9 nucleotides matching TRBD1. CDR3 size: 16 residues. Germline CDR1 and CDR2: SGDLS and YYNGEE. The J segment lost 5 bases and the V segment lost 2 bases, leaving 11 bases of the junction unmatched.

The rearrangement joins TRBV12-3 or TRBV12-4 to TRBJ2-5, with a possible D match to TRBD2 (6 bases). This CDR3 is built from 13 residues. The germline V and J ends were trimmed by 6 bases and 1 base, with 9 bases remaining between them. The chain's CDR3 is CASRLGGQETQYF. CDR3 in DNA: TGTGCCAGCAGGCTGGGGGGCCAAGAGACCCAGTACTTC.

Comment on this clonotype: Germline and junction disagree at one end, which may indicate a read error. The rearrangement joins TRBV5-1 to TRBJ1-5; no clear D. This CDR3 has 15 residues. Germline CDR1 SGHRS, CDR2 YFSETQ. This CDR3 is CASRLGPDSNQPQHF. The CDR3 coding sequence is TGCGCCAGCAGGTTGGGTCCGGATAGCAATCAGCCCCAGCATTTT.